Included here is one TCR beta chain sequence, with context. This specimen belongs to a study of blood T cell repertoires in COVID-19. The wider study: The origin of the acute and convalescent COVID-19 samples was the United States, Italy and Spain. The analysed material was cDNA or gDNA that came from T cells, B-cell-depleted T cells, or PBMCs.

The germline gives CDR1 MNHNS, CDR2 SASEGT. V gave up 2 bases and J gave up 10 bases; unmatched junction bases: 4. The CDR3 loop spans 14 amino acids. Authors' analysis steps: Amplification of reference gene primers provided the estimated nucleated cell counts. Produced via immunoSEQ multiplex PCR; TCRdb's table is partial and in-frame only. From that table come the V and J calls and clone size; the DNA was used to work out D and trimming. The table records 100,000 to 150,000 clones, 85% of them present only once. This TCR came from a man at least 80 years old with active or convalescent COVID-19. What was sequenced was peripheral blood. This sequence joins TRBV6-1 and TRBJ1-6; 8 positions match TRBD1. CDR3 in amino acids: CASSETGGNSPLHF. In DNA form, the CDR3 reads TGTGCCAGCAGTGAAACAGGGGGAAACTCACCCCTCCACTTT.